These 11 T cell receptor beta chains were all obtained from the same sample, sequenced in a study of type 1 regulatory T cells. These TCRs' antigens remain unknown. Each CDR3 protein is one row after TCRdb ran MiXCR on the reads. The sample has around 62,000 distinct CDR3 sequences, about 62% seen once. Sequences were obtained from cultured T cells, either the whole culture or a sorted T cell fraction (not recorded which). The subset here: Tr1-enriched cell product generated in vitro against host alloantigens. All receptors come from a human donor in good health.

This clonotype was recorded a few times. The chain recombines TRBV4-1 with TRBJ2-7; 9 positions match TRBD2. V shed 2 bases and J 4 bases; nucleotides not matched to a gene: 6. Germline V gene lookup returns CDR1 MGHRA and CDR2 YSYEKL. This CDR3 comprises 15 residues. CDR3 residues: CASSQFALAGYEQYF. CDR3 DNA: TGCGCCAGCAGCCAATTCGCCCTAGCGGGGTACGAGCAGTACTTC.

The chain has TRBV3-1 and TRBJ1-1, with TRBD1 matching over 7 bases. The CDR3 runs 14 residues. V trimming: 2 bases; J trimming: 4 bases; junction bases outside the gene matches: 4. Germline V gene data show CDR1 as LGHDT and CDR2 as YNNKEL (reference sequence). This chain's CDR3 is CASSQLTGATEAFF. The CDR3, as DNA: TGTGCCAGCAGCCAATTAACAGGGGCCACTGAAGCTTTCTTT.

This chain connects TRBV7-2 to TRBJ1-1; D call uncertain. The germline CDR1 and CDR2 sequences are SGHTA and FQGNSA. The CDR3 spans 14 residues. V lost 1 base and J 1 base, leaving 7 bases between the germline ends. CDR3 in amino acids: CASSLGPSNTEAFF. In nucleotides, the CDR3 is TGTGCCAGCAGCTTAGGGCCCTCGAACACTGAAGCTTTCTTT.

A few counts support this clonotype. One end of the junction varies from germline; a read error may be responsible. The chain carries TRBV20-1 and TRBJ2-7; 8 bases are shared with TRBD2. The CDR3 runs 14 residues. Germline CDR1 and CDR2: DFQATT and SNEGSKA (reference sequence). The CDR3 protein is CSAGDGRALREQYF. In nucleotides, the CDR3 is TGCAGTGCTGGAGACGGGAGGGCCCTCAGGGAGCAGTACTTC.

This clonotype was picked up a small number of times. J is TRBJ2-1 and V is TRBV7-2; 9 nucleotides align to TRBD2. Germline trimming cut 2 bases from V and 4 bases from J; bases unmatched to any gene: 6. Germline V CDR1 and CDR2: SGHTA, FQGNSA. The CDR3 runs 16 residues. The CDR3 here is CASSLYSGSVYNEQFF. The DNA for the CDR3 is TGTGCCAGCAGCTTATATAGCGGGAGCGTATACAATGAGCAGTTCTTC.

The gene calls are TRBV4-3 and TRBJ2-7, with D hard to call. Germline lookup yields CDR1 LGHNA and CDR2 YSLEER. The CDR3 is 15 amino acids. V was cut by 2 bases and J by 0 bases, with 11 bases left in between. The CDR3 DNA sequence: TGCGCCAGCAGCCAATTTGTCGGCAGCTCCTACGAGCAGTACTTC. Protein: CASSQFVGSSYEQYF.

In DNA, the CDR3 is TGTGCCAGCAGCCCGGACCGGTACCAAGAGACCCAGTACTTC. This encodes CASSPDRYQETQYF. The V gene is TRBV5-4, the J gene TRBJ2-5, with D unresolved. Germline V lookup: CDR1 SGHNT, CDR2 YYREEE (reference sequence). V lost 4 bases and J 0 bases, leaving 10 bases between the germline ends. CDR3 length equals 14 residues.

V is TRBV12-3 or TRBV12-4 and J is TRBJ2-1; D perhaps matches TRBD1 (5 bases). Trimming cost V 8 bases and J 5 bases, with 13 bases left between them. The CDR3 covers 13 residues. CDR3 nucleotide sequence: TGTGCCAGCCTATACGACAGTGACAATGAGCAGTTCTTC. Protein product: CASLYDSDNEQFF.

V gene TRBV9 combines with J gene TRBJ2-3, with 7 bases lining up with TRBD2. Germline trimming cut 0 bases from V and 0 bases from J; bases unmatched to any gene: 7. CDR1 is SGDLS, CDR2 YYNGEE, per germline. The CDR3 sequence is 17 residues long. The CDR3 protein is CASSVAWDSGSTDTQYF. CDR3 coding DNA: TGTGCCAGCAGCGTAGCTTGGGATAGCGGGAGCACAGATACGCAGTATTTT. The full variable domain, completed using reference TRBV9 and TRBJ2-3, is DSGVTQTPKHLITATGQRVTLRCSPRSGDLSVYWYQQSLDQGLQFLIQYYNGEERAKGNILERFSAQQFPDLHSELNLSSLELGDSALYFCASSVAWDSGSTDTQYFGPGTRLTVL.

CDR3 residues: CASSFYFGDRGRTGELFF. The CDR3 DNA reads TGTGCCAGCAGCTTCTATTTTGGGGACAGGGGGCGGACCGGGGAGCTGTTTTTT. V and J are TRBV5-6 and TRBJ2-2, with TRBD1 matching 12 bases. Germline trimming cut 2 bases from V and 5 bases from J; bases unmatched to any gene: 10. The CDR3 has 18 residues. Germline V gives CDR1 SGHDT, CDR2 YYEEEE.

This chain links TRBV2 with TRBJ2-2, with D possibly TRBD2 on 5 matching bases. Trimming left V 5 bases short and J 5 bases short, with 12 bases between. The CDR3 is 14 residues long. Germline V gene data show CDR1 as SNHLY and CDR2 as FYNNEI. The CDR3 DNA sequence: TGTGCCAGCAGTAGCGGACCGGGGACCGGGGAGCTGTTTTTT. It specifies CASSSGPGTGELFF.